These 32 T cell receptor beta chains share one sample of origin, sequenced in a study of regulatory T cells in long-lasting Graves disease. Time point here: newly diagnosed GD, antithyroid drugs for less than 3 months. Following extraction of RNA from PBMCs, that RNA was used to make the TCR library. iRepertoire HTBI primers and Arm-PCR of CDR3 regions built TCR beta libraries. One entry per CDR3 protein results from TCRdb running MiXCR on the multiplex PCR reads. The data hold about 470,000 distinct CDR3 sequences, with 15% to 20% observed a single time. These data were likewise used in another study, on T cells in Graves' hyperthyroidism and ophthalmopathy.

Sequenced material: peripheral blood mononuclear cells (PBMCs), taken at new diagnosis, from a patient treated with antithyroid drugs. Receptors originate from a man aged 35 to 55 with Graves disease.

V usage is TRBV19 and J usage is TRBJ2-1; 8 bases line up with TRBD1. CDR1 LNHDA and CDR2 SQIVND come from the germline V gene (reference sequence). The trim removed 3 bases at V and 15 bases at J, leaving 7 bases unmatched. The CDR3 sequence is 12 residues long. CDR3 region: CASSIPGGTAFF. Here the CDR3 DNA reads TGTGCCAGTAGTATCCCAGGGGGCACGGCGTTCTTC.

Only a few counts were recorded for this clonotype. An end of the junction differs from the germline gene, which may be a read error. V usage is TRBV7-9 and J usage is TRBJ2-1; 8 nucleotides align to TRBD1. Germline CDR1 reads SEHNR; CDR2 reads FQNEAQ (reference sequence). CDR3 length: 15 amino acids. CDR3 loop: CASSLVRGRRNEQLF. CDR3 DNA: TGTGCCAGCAGCTTAGTCAGGGGGCGCCGCAATGAGCAGCTCTTC.

The CDR3 DNA sequence: TGTGCCAGCAGCCAAGATAGGCTAGCGGGAGAACATGAGCAGTTCTTC. Residues: CASSQDRLAGEHEQFF. The chain uses TRBV3-1 and TRBJ2-1; TRBD2 aligns across 10 bases. CDR3 length: 16 amino acids. Germline loops: CDR1 LGHDT, CDR2 YNNKEL (reference sequence). The V segment lost 0 bases and the J segment 8 bases; nucleotides outside the gene matches: 7.

The rearrangement uses TRBV2 and TRBJ2-5; 12 positions agree with TRBD2. Germline values: CDR1 SNHLY, CDR2 FYNNEI. The CDR3 length is 15 residues. V trimming: 6 bases; J trimming: 4 bases; junction bases outside the gene matches: 6. The CDR3 is CASRRLAGVGETQYF. CDR3 nucleotides: TGTGCCAGCAGGAGACTAGCGGGAGTAGGAGAGACCCAGTACTTC.

This chain connects TRBV30 to TRBJ2-1, with 7 bases matching TRBD1. V was clipped by 3 bases and J by 4 bases; unmatched bases: 12. Looked up from germline, CDR1 is GTSNPN and CDR2 is SVGIG (reference sequence). This CDR3 comprises 16 residues. CDR3 DNA: TGTGCCTGGAGGGCTTTAACAGGGGAAAAGTACAATGAGCAGTTCTTC. Translated, it gives CAWRALTGEKYNEQFF.

The CDR3 region is CASSKTSGATYEQYF. In nucleotides, the CDR3 is TGTGCCAGTAGTAAGACTAGCGGGGCCACCTACGAGCAGTACTTC. The gene calls are TRBV19 and TRBJ2-7, with 11 nucleotides matching TRBD2. The CDR3 extends over 15 amino acids. Unmatched junction bases numbered 4, after V lost 4 bases and J lost 2 bases. Germline values: CDR1 LNHDA, CDR2 SQIVND (reference sequence).

This clonotype was counted a few times. This chain joins TRBV5-1 and TRBJ2-7; TRBD1 matches at 10 bases. The CDR3 contains 16 residues. The germline CDR1 and CDR2 sequences are SGHRS and YFSETQ. The V segment lost 0 bases and the J segment 5 bases; nucleotides outside the gene matches: 8. Here the CDR3 reads CASSLVHTGTGDEQYF. In nucleotides, the CDR3 is TGCGCCAGCAGCTTGGTCCATACCGGGACAGGGGACGAGCAGTACTTC.

Comment on this clonotype: This may be a read error, as it is one base from a much larger clone. The chain recombines TRBV15 with TRBJ2-7; TRBD2 matches at 14 bases. The CDR3 has 22 amino acids. The V and J ends lost 5 bases and 2 bases, in that order; junction bases with no gene match: 23. Germline CDR1 and CDR2: LNHNV and YYDKDF (reference sequence). DNA of the CDR3: TGTGCCACCAGCCCCCAGGAGTTCCCTAGACTAGCGGGAGGGCCAAGCGCCTACGAGCAGTACTTC. It translates to CATSPQEFPRLAGGPSAYEQYF. The full variable domain, rest sourced from reference TRBV15 and TRBJ2-7, is DAMVIQNPRYQVTQFGKPVTLSCSQTLNHNVMYWYQQKSSQAPKLLFHYYDKDFNNEADTPDNFQSRRPNTSFCFLDIRSPGLGDTAMYLCATSPQEFPRLAGGPSAYEQYFGPGTRLTVT.

This clonotype came up a few times. This chain uses TRBV20-1 with TRBJ2-2; the D is unclear. The CDR3 contains 15 residues. The V gene's germline CDR1 is DFQATT and CDR2 SNEGSKA (reference sequence). Trimming took 0 bases from V and 2 from J, leaving 10 bases between them. CDR3 loop: CSARDFGRNTGELFF. CDR3 sequence (DNA): TGCAGTGCTAGAGATTTCGGGCGTAACACCGGGGAGCTGTTTTTT.

The gene calls are TRBV6-1 and TRBJ2-4; the D gene is possibly TRBD1 (6 bases). V shed 7 bases and J shed 0 bases, with 22 bases lying between them. This CDR3 is built from 18 residues. Germline CDR1 is MNHNS and CDR2 is SASEGT. DNA of the CDR3: TGTGCCAGCAATCGTACCAGGGGCGACGATCTAGCCAAAAACATTCAGTACTTC. The encoded protein is CASNRTRGDDLAKNIQYF.

This clonotype has ten or more counts. The chain joins TRBV2 to TRBJ2-6, with 7 bases aligning to TRBD2. Trimming took 8 bases from V and 0 from J; bases not matched to a gene: 13. Germline V CDR1 and CDR2: SNHLY, FYNNEI. CDR3 size: 18 residues. Here the CDR3 reads CASSILGGRASGANVLTF. In DNA, the CDR3 is TGTGCCAGCTCAATCCTGGGAGGGAGGGCCTCTGGGGCCAACGTCCTGACTTTC.

The gene calls are TRBV7-2 and TRBJ2-6; D remains ambiguous. Between the trimmed V and J ends, which lost 5 bases and 0 bases, there was a span of 8 bases. The CDR3 runs 15 residues. The germline CDR1 and CDR2 sequences are SGHTA and FQGNSA. The CDR3 DNA reads TGTGCCAGCAGCCAAACCAGCTCTGGGGCCAACGTCCTGACTTTC. Residues: CASSQTSSGANVLTF.

This clonotype was recorded many times. This sequence joins TRBV3-1 and TRBJ1-4; D is perhaps TRBD1 (5 bases). With 1 base removed from V and 8 bases from J, the gap between germline ends came to 11 bases. Germline V gene lookup returns CDR1 LGHDT and CDR2 YNNKEL (reference sequence). The CDR3 is 14 residues long. DNA of the CDR3: TGTGCCAGCAGCCAAGTTTCTGGGGACGAAAAACTGTTTTTT. Its translation: CASSQVSGDEKLFF.

In this sample, this clonotype turned up many times. The genes are TRBV3-1 and TRBJ2-3; tentatively, D is TRBD1 or TRBD2 (5 bases each). V lost 4 bases and J lost 3, with 14 bases in between. Germline values: CDR1 LGHDT, CDR2 YNNKEL (reference sequence). The CDR3 has 15 residues. As DNA, the CDR3 is TGTGCCAGCAGCCGCAGCCGGTGGGGGACAGATACGCAGTATTTT. Amino acid sequence: CASSRSRWGTDTQYF.

This clonotype was recorded at least ten times. The CDR3 loop reads CATSDWSGGPEDGELFF. The DNA for the CDR3 is TGTGCCACCAGTGATTGGTCGGGCGGGCCAGAGGACGGGGAGCTGTTTTTT. V is TRBV24-1 and J is TRBJ2-2; tentative D call: TRBD2 (5 bases). Trimming cost V 2 bases and J 7 bases, with 19 bases left between them. CDR1 and CDR2 from the germline V gene are KGHDR and SFDVKD. The CDR3 has 17 residues.

The rearrangement uses TRBV6-1 and TRBJ2-1; weak D call: TRBD2 (6 bases). The V and J ends lost 7 bases and 8 bases respectively, with 21 bases between them. CDR1 is MNHNS and CDR2 is SASEGT in the germline V gene. The CDR3 extends over 15 amino acids. For the CDR3, the DNA is TGTGCCAGCATCTCCGGAGGCGGGGTGAGTGATGAGCAGTTCTTC. Its translation is CASISGGGVSDEQFF.

This clonotype was detected ten times or more. V is TRBV2 and J is TRBJ2-1; the D gene is possibly TRBD1 (5 bases). This CDR3 region has 14 residues. The germline CDR1 and CDR2 sequences are SNHLY and FYNNEI. The V and J ends lost 6 bases and 7 bases respectively, with 16 bases between them. CDR3 DNA: TGTGCCAGCAGCCTGACAGTGGCCAGGAATGAGCAGTTCTTC. Amino acids: CASSLTVARNEQFF.

The chain carries TRBV7-9 and TRBJ1-5; TRBD1 agrees at 11 bases. The CDR3 extends over 16 amino acids. The germline CDR1 and CDR2 sequences are SEHNR and FQNEAQ (reference sequence). V shed 3 bases, J shed 0 bases, and the junction held 1 base outside the gene matches. The CDR3 DNA reads TGTGCCAGCAGCTTTGGGACAGGGGGTAGCAATCAGCCCCAGCATTTT. It encodes CASSFGTGGSNQPQHF. Together with reference TRBV7-9 and TRBJ1-5, the CDR3 gives the full variable domain: DTGVSQNPRHKITKRGQNVTFRCDPISEHNRLYWYRQTLGQGPEFLTYFQNEAQLEKSRLLSDRFSAERPKGSFSTLEIQRTEQGDSAMYLCASSFGTGGSNQPQHFGDGTRLSIL.

This clonotype was detected ten times or more. The chain employs TRBV14 and TRBJ1-1; 7 bases align to TRBD1. This CDR3 comprises 16 residues. Germline-derived CDR1 and CDR2 are SGHDN and FVKESK. The J segment lost 1 base and the V segment lost 4 bases, leaving 9 bases of the junction unmatched. The CDR3 loop reads CASSLRRGGRNTEAFF. The CDR3 DNA sequence: TGTGCCAGCAGCCTCAGGAGAGGGGGCAGGAACACTGAAGCTTTCTTT.

Many counts were recorded for this clonotype. The chain has TRBV5-6 and TRBJ2-3; D is undetermined. Between the trimmed V and J ends, which lost 4 bases and 6 bases, there was a span of 12 bases. The CDR3 is 13 residues long. Germline CDR1 reads SGHDT; CDR2 reads YYEEEE. CDR3 sequence (DNA): TGTGCCAGCAGCACCCCAGTAGGCGATACGCAGTATTTT. Amino acids: CASSTPVGDTQYF.

This clonotype was observed many times. The germline gene is not matched at one end of the junction; a read error may be the cause. The genes are TRBV2 and TRBJ2-7; 9 bases line up with TRBD1. Germline assignment: CDR1 SNHLY and CDR2 FYNNEI. This CDR3 has 12 amino acids. This CDR3 reads CASSGERGQGLF. The CDR3 DNA reads TGTGCCAGCAGTGGGGAGAGGGGACAGGGCCTCTTC.

This clonotype has a handful of counts. The V and J genes are TRBV6-2 or TRBV6-3 and TRBJ2-5; tentative D call: TRBD1 (5 bases). CDR1 and CDR2 (germline): MNHEY, SVGEGT. CDR3 length equals 14 residues. Trimming pared 7 bases from V and 3 bases from J, leaving 15 bases between. Here the CDR3 reads CASMKGPGKETQYF. The CDR3 nucleotides are TGTGCCAGCATGAAAGGACCAGGGAAAGAGACCCAGTACTTC.

The table lists this clonotype with a few counts. The J gene is TRBJ1-6, the V gene TRBV10-3; D remains unclear. V dropped 4 bases and J dropped 8 bases, with 9 bases sitting between them. Germline V CDR1 and CDR2: ENHRY, SYGVKD. This CDR3 has 13 amino acids. CDR3 region: CAISAREDSPLHF. Here the CDR3 DNA reads TGTGCCATCAGTGCCCGGGAGGATTCACCCCTCCACTTT.

CDR3 loop: CASQTTGGLETQYF. DNA of the CDR3: TGTGCCAGTCAAACGACAGGGGGCCTGGAGACCCAGTACTTC. The genes are TRBV28 and TRBJ2-5; 10 positions agree with TRBD1. The CDR3 length is 14 residues. Germline trimming cut 9 bases from V and 5 bases from J; bases unmatched to any gene: 9. CDR1 MDHEN and CDR2 SYDVKM come from the germline V gene.

CDR3 in DNA: TGTGCCAGCAGTCTTGAATTTGCGGGCCTCAAGGGATCCGGGGAGCTGTTTTTT. Translated, it gives CASSLEFAGLKGSGELFF. The V and J genes are TRBV27 and TRBJ2-2; D might be TRBD2 (5 bases). The germline V gene encodes CDR1 MNHEY and CDR2 SMNVEV (reference sequence). This CDR3 has 18 residues. The V and J ends lost 5 bases and 6 bases respectively, with 25 bases between them.

In its sample, this clonotype was seen many times. The chain has TRBV20-1 and TRBJ2-7, with a tentative D call TRBD2 (6 bases). With 3 bases removed from V and 6 bases from J, the gap between germline ends came to 12 bases. This CDR3 is built from 12 residues. The germline V gene encodes CDR1 DFQATT and CDR2 SNEGSKA (reference sequence). Written as DNA, the CDR3 is TGCAGTGCTAGCTGGCGGGATGTCGAGCAGTACTTC. Protein: CSASWRDVEQYF.

This clonotype was recorded many times. V and J are TRBV3-1 and TRBJ2-1; TRBD1 agrees at 7 bases. The CDR3 spans 12 residues. CDR1 is LGHDT and CDR2 is YNNKEL in the germline V gene (reference sequence). V was clipped by 1 base and J by 15 bases; unmatched bases: 6. The CDR3 bases are TGTGCCAGCAGCCAAGGGAACAGGGGACGGTTCTTC. As protein: CASSQGNRGRFF.

The chain uses TRBV19 and TRBJ2-7, with TRBD2 matching 8 bases. The V and J ends lost 3 bases and 5 bases, in that order; junction bases with no gene match: 6. The CDR3 has 14 amino acids. From germline, CDR1 is LNHDA and CDR2 SQIVND (reference sequence). The CDR3 loop is CASSIGLATDEQYF. DNA for the CDR3: TGTGCCAGTAGTATTGGACTAGCAACGGACGAGCAGTACTTC.

There are a few counts of this clonotype. The V and J genes are TRBV27 and TRBJ1-6, with 8 bases aligning to TRBD1. In germline, CDR1 is MNHEY, CDR2 SMNVEV (reference sequence). This CDR3 comprises 17 residues. V dropped 2 bases and J dropped 0; count of bases not matched to a gene: 3. The CDR3 DNA is TGTGCCAGCAGTTTAAAACAGGGGGGCTCCTATAATTCACCCCTCCACTTT. It is translated as CASSLKQGGSYNSPLHF.

This clonotype was picked up many times. This chain connects TRBV11-3 to TRBJ2-3, with TRBD1 as a possible D gene (6 bases). CDR1 and CDR2 (germline): SGHNT, YENEEA. The V end was cut by 5 bases, the J end by 4 bases, with 13 bases between. This CDR3 region has 14 residues. As DNA, the CDR3 is TGTGCCAGCAGCATAGTGGACAGTTCAGATACGCAGTATTTT. Its translation: CASSIVDSSDTQYF.

This clonotype was counted many times. The chain employs TRBV20-1 and TRBJ2-1; 13 positions agree with TRBD2. Germline CDR1 is DFQATT and CDR2 is SNEGSKA (reference sequence). There are 14 residues in the CDR3. V trimming: 3 bases; J trimming: 9 bases; junction bases outside the gene matches: 5. CDR3 DNA: TGCAGTGCTAGTACGGGACTAGCGGGAAGTGAGCAGTTCTTC. This sequence encodes CSASTGLAGSEQFF.

This clonotype was seen just once. Given a much more abundant clone one base away, this may be a read error. J is TRBJ1-1 and V is TRBV12-3 or TRBV12-4; D perhaps matches TRBD1 (5 bases). The CDR3 consists of 13 residues. CDR3 sequence (DNA): TGTGCCGGCAGTTCCGACCGGGGCCTGAAAGCTTTCTTT. This sequence encodes CAGSSDRGLKAFF.